This passage covers 11 T cell receptor beta chains from one sample sequenced in a study of blood T cell repertoires in COVID-19. Here immunoSEQ multiplex PCR was the method, and the copy in TCRdb shows in-frame clones only, minus some. The sample has under 200,000 clones; 85% to 90% are singletons. The sequenced sample was peripheral blood. These receptor sequences come from a man between 35 and 55 years old with active or convalescent COVID-19.

The rearrangement uses TRBV9 and TRBJ2-3; D is unresolved. Germline assignment: CDR1 SGDLS and CDR2 YYNGEE. The ends were cut back, 2 bases at V and 4 bases at J, with 11 bases in the middle. The CDR3 extends over 14 amino acids. CDR3 nucleotides: TGTGCCAGCAGCGTTGCGGTATTGGCAGATACGCAGTATTTT. This encodes CASSVAVLADTQYF.

The chain employs TRBV19 and TRBJ1-5; D is uncertain. V lost 2 bases, J lost 9 bases, and 11 bases lay in between. Germline-derived CDR1 and CDR2 are LNHDA and SQIVND (reference sequence). This CDR3 contains 13 residues. The CDR3 region has the DNA TGTGCCAGTAGTATACCGGGGTCCGGGCCCCAGCATTTT. Translation gives CASSIPGSGPQHF. The full variable domain, rest sourced from reference TRBV19 and TRBJ1-5, is DGGITQSPKYLFRKEGQNVTLSCEQNLNHDAMYWYRQDPGQGLRLIYYSQIVNDFQKGDIAEGYSVSREKKESFPLTVTSAQKNPTAFYLCASSIPGSGPQHFGDGTRLSIL.

This clone was recorded a few times. This chain links TRBV6-4 with TRBJ1-5; D is undetermined. The CDR3 is 15 residues long. V lost 7 bases to trimming and J lost 0 bases, with 13 bases between them. CDR1 and CDR2 from the germline V gene are MRHNA and SNTAGT. CDR3 DNA: TGTGCCAGCACCAAACCCACACCTAGCAATCAGCCCCAGCATTTT. It translates to CASTKPTPSNQPQHF.

V is TRBV6-6 and J is TRBJ1-1, with D maybe TRBD1 (5 bases). The V and J ends lost 0 bases and 2 bases respectively, with 7 bases between them. Germline CDR1 is MNHNY and CDR2 is SVGAGI (reference sequence). This CDR3 contains 14 residues. CDR3 coding DNA: TGTGCCAGCAGTTACTCGGACATTAACACTGAAGCTTTCTTT. Translated: CASSYSDINTEAFF.

V is TRBV5-1 and J is TRBJ1-3, with 8 bases aligning to TRBD1. Germline-derived CDR1 and CDR2 are SGHRS and YFSETQ. This CDR3 has 16 amino acids. V dropped 7 bases and J dropped 1; count of bases not matched to a gene: 10. DNA for the CDR3: TGCGCCAGCGGAAAGGGACAGGTTTCTTCTGGAAACACCATATATTTT. Translation gives CASGKGQVSSGNTIYF.

This rearrangement joins TRBV3-1 (or the pseudogene TRBV3-2) to TRBJ2-1; 7 nucleotides agree with TRBD1. This CDR3 has 17 amino acids. V shed 2 bases, J shed 0 bases, and the junction held 7 bases outside the gene matches. The germline gives CDR1 LGHDT, CDR2 YNNKEL (reference sequence). DNA for the CDR3: TGTGCCAGCAGCCAAATAGGGGGCGTTAGCTCCTACAATGAGCAGTTCTTC. This sequence encodes CASSQIGGVSSYNEQFF.

CDR3 nucleotide sequence: TGCGCCAGCAGCGGATCAAGGCTGGGGGGACAGGGGTTAACCTACGAGCAGTACTTC. Protein sequence: CASSGSRLGGQGLTYEQYF. The V gene is TRBV4-1, the J gene TRBJ2-7, with 10 bases that match TRBD1. V was clipped by 5 bases and J by 2 bases; unmatched bases: 18. The germline CDR1 and CDR2 sequences are MGHRA and YSYEKL. The CDR3 totals 19 residues.

The rearrangement uses TRBV2 and TRBJ1-5; 7 bases are a match to TRBD1. With V trimmed by 6 bases and J by 2 bases, 4 bases remained unmatched. In germline, CDR1 is SNHLY, CDR2 FYNNEI. The CDR3 loop spans 14 amino acids. The CDR3 DNA sequence: TGTGCCAGCAGGCCCACAGGGGGCAATCAGCCCCAGCATTTT. It specifies CASRPTGGNQPQHF.

This clone occurred once. The chain joins TRBV19 to TRBJ1-3, with D possibly TRBD1 on 6 matching bases. Trimming removed 4 bases at V and 4 bases at J, with 14 bases between. CDR1 and CDR2 from the germline V gene are LNHDA and SQIVND (reference sequence). This CDR3 region has 15 residues. The CDR3 loop is CASSTRNQGGNTIYF. The CDR3 DNA reads as TGTGCCAGTAGTACCCGGAACCAGGGGGGAAACACCATATATTTT.

The chain couples TRBV5-1 to TRBJ1-2, with a weak D call TRBD1 (5 bases). Germline V gene sequence: CDR1 SGHRS, CDR2 YFSETQ. The CDR3 covers 15 residues. V was shortened by 0 bases and J by 4 bases, with 13 bases between the two germline ends. The CDR3 is CASSLVGQGGYGYTF. The CDR3, as DNA: TGCGCCAGCAGCTTGGTTGGGCAGGGAGGCTATGGCTACACCTTC. The variable domain in full, completed from reference TRBV5-1 and TRBJ1-2, reads KAGVTQTPRYLIKTRGQQVTLSCSPISGHRSVSWYQQTPGQGLQFLFEYFSETQRNKGNFPGRFSGRQFSNSRSEMNVSTLELGDSALYLCASSLVGQGGYGYTFGSGTRLTVV.

V is TRBV15 and J is TRBJ1-4, with D unresolved. Deletions cut 1 base from V and 8 bases from J, with 17 bases between. The CDR3 length is 16 residues. Germline loops: CDR1 LNHNV, CDR2 YYDKDF (reference sequence). CDR3 amino acids: CATSRASNSLREKLFF. The CDR3 DNA reads TGTGCCACCAGCAGAGCAAGCAACAGCCTAAGGGAAAAACTGTTTTTT.